The 3 T cell receptor beta chains listed next were all sequenced from one sample in a study of lymphopenia after photon versus proton radiotherapy. TCRdb keeps only in-frame clones here, not all; method: immunoSEQ multiplex PCR. In the table there are 20,000 to 25,000 clones, 85% of which are singletons. This specimen was peripheral blood, taken from a patient treated with photon-based radiotherapy. Receptors were obtained from a man aged 60 to 75 with pancreatic cancer.

This chain links TRBV19 with TRBJ1-1; a possible D gene is TRBD1 (5 bases). CDR3 length: 13 amino acids. The germline gives CDR1 LNHDA, CDR2 SQIVND (reference sequence). With 3 bases removed from V and 4 bases from J, the gap between germline ends came to 9 bases. The CDR3, as DNA: TGTGCCAGTAGTATCCTCGGGGGCACTGAAGCTTTCTTT. It is translated as CASSILGGTEAFF.

The rearrangement links TRBV7-2 to TRBJ1-1, with D possibly being TRBD1 (6 bases). Germline V lookup: CDR1 SGHTA, CDR2 FQGNSA. Trimming left V 5 bases short and J 4 bases short, with 20 bases between. The CDR3 length is 16 residues. For the CDR3, the DNA is TGTGCCAGCAGCAAAACTACAGGGTTGCGGGGCACTGAAGCTTTCTTT. Translated, it gives CASSKTTGLRGTEAFF. Combining the CDR3 with reference TRBV7-2 and TRBJ1-1 gives the whole variable domain GAGVSQSPSNKVTEKGKDVELRCDPISGHTALYWYRQSLGQGLEFLIYFQGNSAPDKSGLPSDRFSAERTGGSVSTLTIQRTQQEDSAVYLCASSKTTGLRGTEAFFGQGTRLTVV.

The V gene is TRBV5-5, the J gene TRBJ2-7, with D possibly being TRBD1 (5 bases). The CDR3 is made up of 14 amino acids. Germline-derived CDR1 and CDR2 are SGHKS and YYEKEE (reference sequence). Trimming took 0 bases from V and 3 from J, leaving 10 bases between them. The CDR3 bases are TGTGCCAGCAGCTTGGCCGCGACAGACTACGAGCAGTACTTC. It is translated as CASSLAATDYEQYF.